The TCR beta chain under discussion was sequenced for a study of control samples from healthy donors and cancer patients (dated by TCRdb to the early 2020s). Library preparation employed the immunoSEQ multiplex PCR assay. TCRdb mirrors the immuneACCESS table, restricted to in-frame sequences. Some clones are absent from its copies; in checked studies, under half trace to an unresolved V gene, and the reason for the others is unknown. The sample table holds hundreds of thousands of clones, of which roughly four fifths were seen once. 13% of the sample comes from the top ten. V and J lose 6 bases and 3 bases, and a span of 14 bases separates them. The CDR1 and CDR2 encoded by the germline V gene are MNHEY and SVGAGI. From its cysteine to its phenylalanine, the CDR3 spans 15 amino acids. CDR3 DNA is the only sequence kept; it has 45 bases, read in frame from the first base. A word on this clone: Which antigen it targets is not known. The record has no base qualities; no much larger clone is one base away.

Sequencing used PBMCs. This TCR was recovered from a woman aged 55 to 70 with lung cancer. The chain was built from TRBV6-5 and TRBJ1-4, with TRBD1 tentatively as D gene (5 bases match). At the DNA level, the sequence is TGTGCCAGCAGGGGGGGTCGGAGGGCTAATGAAAAACTGTTTTTT. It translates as CASRGGRRANEKLFF.